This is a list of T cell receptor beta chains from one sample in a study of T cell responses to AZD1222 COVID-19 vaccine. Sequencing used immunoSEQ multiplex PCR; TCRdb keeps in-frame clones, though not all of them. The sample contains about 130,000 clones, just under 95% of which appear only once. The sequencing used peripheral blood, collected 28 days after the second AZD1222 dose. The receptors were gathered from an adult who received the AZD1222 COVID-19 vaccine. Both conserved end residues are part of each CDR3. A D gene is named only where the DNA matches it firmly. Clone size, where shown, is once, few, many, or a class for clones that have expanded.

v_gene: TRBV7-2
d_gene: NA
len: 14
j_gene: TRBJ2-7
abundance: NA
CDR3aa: CASSSREDRYEQYF
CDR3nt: TGTGCCAGCAGCTCCCGCGAGGATAGGTACGAGCAGTACTTC

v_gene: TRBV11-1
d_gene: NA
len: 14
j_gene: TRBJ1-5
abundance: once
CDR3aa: CASSPSNSNQPQHF
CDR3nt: TGTGCCAGCAGCCCTAGCAATAGCAATCAGCCCCAGCATTTT

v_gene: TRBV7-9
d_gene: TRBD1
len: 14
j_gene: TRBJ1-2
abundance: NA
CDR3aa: CASSLEGTAYGYTF
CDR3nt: TGTGCCAGCAGCTTAGAAGGGACAGCGTATGGCTACACCTTC

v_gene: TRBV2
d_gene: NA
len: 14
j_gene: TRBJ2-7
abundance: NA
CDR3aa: CASRPAEISYEQYF
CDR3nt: TGTGCCAGCAGGCCGGCGGAGATCTCCTACGAGCAGTACTTC

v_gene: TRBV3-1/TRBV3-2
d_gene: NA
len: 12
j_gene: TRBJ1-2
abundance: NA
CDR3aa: CASSQGAVGYTF
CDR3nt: TGTGCCAGCAGCCAAGGAGCCGTTGGCTACACCTTC

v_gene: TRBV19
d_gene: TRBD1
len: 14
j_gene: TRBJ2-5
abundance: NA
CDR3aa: CASRKIGTEETQYF
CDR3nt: TGTGCCAGTAGAAAAATCGGGACAGAAGAGACCCAGTACTTC

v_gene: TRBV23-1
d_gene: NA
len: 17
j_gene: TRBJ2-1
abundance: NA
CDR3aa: CASSQRTARTSYNEQFF
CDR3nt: TGCGCCAGCAGTCAAAGGACAGCAAGGACAAGTTACAATGAGCAGTTCTTC

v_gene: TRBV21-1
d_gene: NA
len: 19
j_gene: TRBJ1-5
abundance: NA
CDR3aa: CASSNLGTAQRRSFQPQHF
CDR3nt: TGTGCCAGCAGCAACCTCGGGACGGCGCAACGACGGTCATTTCAGCCCCAGCATTTT

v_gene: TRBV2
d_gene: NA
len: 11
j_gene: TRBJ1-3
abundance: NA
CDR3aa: CASTDGNTIYF
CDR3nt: TGTGCCAGCACGGATGGAAACACCATATATTTT

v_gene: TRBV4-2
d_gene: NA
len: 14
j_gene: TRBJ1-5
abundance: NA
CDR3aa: CASSQGDENQPQHF
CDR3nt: TGTGCCAGCAGCCAAGGCGACGAAAATCAGCCCCAGCATTTT

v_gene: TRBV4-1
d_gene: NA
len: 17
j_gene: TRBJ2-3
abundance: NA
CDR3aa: CASSQETVGAPTDTQYF
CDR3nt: TGCGCCAGCAGCCAAGAAACGGTTGGGGCGCCCACAGATACGCAGTATTTT

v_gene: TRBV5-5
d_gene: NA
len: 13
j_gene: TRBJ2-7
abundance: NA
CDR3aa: CASSPGESYEQYF
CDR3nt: TGTGCCAGCAGCCCAGGGGAATCCTACGAGCAGTACTTC

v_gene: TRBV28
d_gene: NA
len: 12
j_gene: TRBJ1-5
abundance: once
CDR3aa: CASKRGDQPQHF
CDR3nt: TGTGCCAGCAAAAGGGGGGATCAGCCCCAGCATTTT

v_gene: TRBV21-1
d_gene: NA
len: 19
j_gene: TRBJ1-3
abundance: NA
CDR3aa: CASSNIPAARNLSGNTIYF
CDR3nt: TGTGCCAGCAGCAACATCCCGGCTGCCAGAAATCTCTCTGGAAACACCATATATTTT

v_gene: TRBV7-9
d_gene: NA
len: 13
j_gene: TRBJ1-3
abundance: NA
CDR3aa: CASSLGALDTIYF
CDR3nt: TGTGCCAGCAGCTTAGGAGCCCTGGACACCATATATTTT

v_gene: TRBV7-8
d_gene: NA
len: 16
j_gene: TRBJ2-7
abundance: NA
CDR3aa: CASSLNSGGLPYEQYF
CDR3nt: TGTGCCAGCAGCTTAAACTCGGGGGGCCTACCTTACGAGCAGTACTTC

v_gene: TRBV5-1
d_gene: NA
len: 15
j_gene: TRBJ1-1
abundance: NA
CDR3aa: CASTMSGQRNTEAFF
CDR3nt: TGCGCCAGCACGATGAGTGGACAGAGAAACACTGAAGCTTTCTTT

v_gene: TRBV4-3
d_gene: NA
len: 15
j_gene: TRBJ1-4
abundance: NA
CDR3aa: CASSQDRGTNEKLFF
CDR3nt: TGCGCCAGCAGCCAAGATAGAGGGACTAATGAAAAACTGTTTTTT

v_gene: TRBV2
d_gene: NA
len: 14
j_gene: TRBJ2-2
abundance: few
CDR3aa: CASSYVLSTGELFF
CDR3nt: TGTGCCAGCAGTTACGTCCTGAGTACCGGGGAGCTGTTTTTT

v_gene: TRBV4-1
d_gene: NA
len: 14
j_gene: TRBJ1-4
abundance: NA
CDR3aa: CASSLQVGNEKLFF
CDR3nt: TGCGCCAGCAGCCTACAGGTCGGGAATGAAAAACTGTTTTTT

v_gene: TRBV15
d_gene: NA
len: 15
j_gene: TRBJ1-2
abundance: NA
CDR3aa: CATSREMTRDYGYTF
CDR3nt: TGTGCCACCAGCAGAGAAATGACCAGGGACTATGGCTACACCTTC

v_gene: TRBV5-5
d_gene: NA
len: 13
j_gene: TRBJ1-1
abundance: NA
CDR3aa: CASSLTGHLEAFF
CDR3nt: TGTGCCAGCAGCCTGACTGGACACCTTGAAGCTTTCTTT

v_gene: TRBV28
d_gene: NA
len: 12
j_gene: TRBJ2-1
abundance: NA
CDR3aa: CASRVRGNEQFF
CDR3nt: TGTGCCAGCAGAGTGAGGGGAAATGAGCAGTTCTTC

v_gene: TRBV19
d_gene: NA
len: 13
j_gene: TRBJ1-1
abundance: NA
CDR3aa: CASSTSGNTEAFF
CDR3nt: TGTGCCAGTAGTACTAGTGGGAACACTGAAGCTTTCTTT

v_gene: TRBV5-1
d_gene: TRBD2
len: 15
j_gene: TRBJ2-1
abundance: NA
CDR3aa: CASSTSGGYLNEQFF
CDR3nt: TGCGCCAGCAGCACTAGCGGGGGGTACCTCAATGAGCAGTTCTTC

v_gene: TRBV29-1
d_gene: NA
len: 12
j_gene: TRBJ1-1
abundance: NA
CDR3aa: CSVETLNTEAFF
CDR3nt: TGCAGCGTGGAGACACTAAACACTGAAGCTTTCTTT

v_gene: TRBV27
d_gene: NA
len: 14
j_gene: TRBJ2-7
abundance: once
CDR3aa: CASSLLDSPYEQYF
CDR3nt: TGTGCCAGCAGTTTATTGGACAGTCCCTACGAGCAGTACTTC

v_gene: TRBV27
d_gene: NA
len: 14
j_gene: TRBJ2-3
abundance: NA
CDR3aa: CASSLGRDTDTQYF
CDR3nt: TGTGCCAGCAGTTTAGGACGAGACACAGATACGCAGTATTTT

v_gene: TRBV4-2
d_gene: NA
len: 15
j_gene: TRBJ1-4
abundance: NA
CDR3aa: CASSQSTGRHEKLFF
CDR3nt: TGTGCCAGCAGCCAAAGTACCGGACGGCACGAAAAACTGTTTTTT

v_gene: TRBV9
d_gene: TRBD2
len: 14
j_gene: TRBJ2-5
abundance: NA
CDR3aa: CASSTAGGRETQYF
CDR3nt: TGTGCCAGCAGCACCGCGGGGGGCCGGGAGACCCAGTACTTC

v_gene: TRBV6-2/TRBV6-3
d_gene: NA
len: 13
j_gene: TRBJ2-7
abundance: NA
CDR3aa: CASSRVQGYEQYF
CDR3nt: TGTGCCAGCAGCCGAGTCCAGGGATACGAGCAGTACTTC

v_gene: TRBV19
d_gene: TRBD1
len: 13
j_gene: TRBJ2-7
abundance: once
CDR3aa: CASSIGQGYEQYF
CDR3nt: TGTGCCAGTAGTATAGGACAGGGCTACGAGCAGTACTTC

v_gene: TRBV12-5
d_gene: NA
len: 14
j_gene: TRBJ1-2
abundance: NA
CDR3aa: CASGLVSGNYGYTF
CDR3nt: TGTGCTAGTGGTTTGGTAAGCGGGAACTATGGCTACACCTTC

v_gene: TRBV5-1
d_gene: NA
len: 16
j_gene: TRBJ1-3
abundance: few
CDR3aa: CASSLGYRASGNTIYF
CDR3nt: TGCGCCAGCAGCCTAGGCTACAGGGCCTCTGGAAACACCATATATTTT

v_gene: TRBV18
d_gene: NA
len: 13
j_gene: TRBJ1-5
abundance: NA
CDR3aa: CASSPSNDQPQHF
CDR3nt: TGTGCCAGCTCACCTAGTAATGATCAGCCCCAGCATTTT

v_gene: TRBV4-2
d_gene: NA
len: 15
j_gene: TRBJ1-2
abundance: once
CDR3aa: CASSQIPAGNYGYTF
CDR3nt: TGTGCCAGCAGCCAAATCCCGGCGGGAAACTATGGCTACACCTTC

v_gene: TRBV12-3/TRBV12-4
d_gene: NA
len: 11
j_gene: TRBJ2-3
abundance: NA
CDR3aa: CASTLTDTQYF
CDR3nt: TGTGCCAGCACCCTGACAGATACGCAGTATTTT

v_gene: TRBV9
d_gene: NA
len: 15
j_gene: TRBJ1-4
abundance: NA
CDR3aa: CASSVRGHLNEKLFF
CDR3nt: TGTGCCAGCAGCGTACGGGGACACCTAAATGAAAAACTGTTTTTT

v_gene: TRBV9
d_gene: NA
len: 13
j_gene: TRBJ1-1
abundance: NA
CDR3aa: CASSANMNTEAFF
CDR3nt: TGTGCCAGCAGCGCCAACATGAACACTGAAGCTTTCTTT

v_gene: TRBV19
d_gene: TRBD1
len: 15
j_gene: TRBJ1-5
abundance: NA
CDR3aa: CASSSQGGAGQPQHF
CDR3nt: TGTGCCAGTAGTTCTCAGGGGGGGGCTGGGCAGCCCCAGCATTTT

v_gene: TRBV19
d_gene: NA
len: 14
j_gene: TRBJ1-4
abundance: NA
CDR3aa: CASSIMSANEKLFF
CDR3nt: TGTGCCAGTAGTATTATGTCTGCTAATGAAAAACTGTTTTTT

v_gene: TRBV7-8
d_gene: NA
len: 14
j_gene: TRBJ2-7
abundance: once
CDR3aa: CASSLEGRAYEQYF
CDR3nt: TGTGCCAGCAGCTTAGAAGGTCGGGCCTACGAGCAGTACTTC

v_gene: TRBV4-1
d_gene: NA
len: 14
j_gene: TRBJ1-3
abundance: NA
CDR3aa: CASSQVSSGNTIYF
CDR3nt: TGCGCCAGCAGCCAGGTGTCCTCTGGAAACACCATATATTTT

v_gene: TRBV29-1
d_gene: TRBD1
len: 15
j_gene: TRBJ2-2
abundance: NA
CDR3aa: CSVGVGQGARGELFF
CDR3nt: TGCAGCGTTGGAGTCGGGCAGGGGGCCAGAGGGGAGCTGTTTTTT

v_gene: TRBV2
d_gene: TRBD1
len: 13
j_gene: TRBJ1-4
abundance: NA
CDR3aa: CASQGTGNEKLFF
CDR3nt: TGTGCCAGCCAAGGGACAGGGAATGAAAAACTGTTTTTT

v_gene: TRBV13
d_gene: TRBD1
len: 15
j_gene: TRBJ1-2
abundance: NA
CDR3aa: CASSLQGQGNYGYTF
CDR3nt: TGTGCCAGCAGCCTCCAGGGACAGGGCAACTATGGCTACACCTTC

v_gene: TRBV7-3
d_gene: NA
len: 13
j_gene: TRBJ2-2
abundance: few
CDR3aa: CASSLSGTGELFF
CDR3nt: TGTGCCAGCAGCTTAAGCGGCACCGGGGAGCTGTTTTTT

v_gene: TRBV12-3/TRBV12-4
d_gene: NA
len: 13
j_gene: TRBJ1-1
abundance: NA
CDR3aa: CALGGTGGTEAFF
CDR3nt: TGTGCTTTGGGGGGGACGGGAGGCACTGAAGCTTTCTTT

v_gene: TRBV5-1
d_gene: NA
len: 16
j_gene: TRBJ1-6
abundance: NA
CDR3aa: CASSLLQTQANSPLHF
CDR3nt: TGCGCCAGCAGCTTGCTACAGACACAGGCGAATTCACCCCTCCACTTT

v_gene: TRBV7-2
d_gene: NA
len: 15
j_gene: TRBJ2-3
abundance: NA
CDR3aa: CATGGLATSTDTQYF
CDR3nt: TGTGCCACCGGGGGGCTAGCAACTAGCACAGATACGCAGTATTTT

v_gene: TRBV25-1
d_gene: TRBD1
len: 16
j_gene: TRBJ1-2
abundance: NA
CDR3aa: CASSGPPGQGDNGYTF
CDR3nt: TGTGCCAGCAGTGGGCCCCCGGGACAGGGAGACAATGGCTACACCTTC